This section outlines one T cell receptor (beta chain) sequence together with its context. No antigen is known for it. The record originates from a study of PD-1 blockade in classical Hodgkin lymphoma. TCRdb keeps only in-frame clones here, not all; method: immunoSEQ multiplex PCR. The repertoire includes under 80,000 clones, over 85% of them detected once, and 2.6% sits in the top ten. Overall study findings and caveats: The repertoire differences lack a defined cause, possibly disease activity or prior therapy. Diminished baseline TCR diversity has been reported in newly diagnosed patients relative to healthy donors.

Time point specified: newly diagnosed, previously untreated cHL patient sample. Untreated, newly diagnosed classical Hodgkin lymphoma PBMCs served for comparison. The CDR3 runs to 13 residues. V was trimmed by 2 bases and J by 4 bases, leaving 9 bases between them. Germline V gene data show CDR1 as MNHEY and CDR2 as SMNVEV (reference sequence). This chain uses TRBV27 with TRBJ2-7; D is perhaps TRBD1 (7 bases). The clonotype originates from a human donor with classical Hodgkin lymphoma. Sequenced: peripheral blood mononuclear cells (PBMCs). The CDR3 sequence: CASSLAGGYEQYF. The CDR3 DNA reads as TGTGCCAGCAGTTTAGCAGGGGGGTACGAGCAGTACTTC.